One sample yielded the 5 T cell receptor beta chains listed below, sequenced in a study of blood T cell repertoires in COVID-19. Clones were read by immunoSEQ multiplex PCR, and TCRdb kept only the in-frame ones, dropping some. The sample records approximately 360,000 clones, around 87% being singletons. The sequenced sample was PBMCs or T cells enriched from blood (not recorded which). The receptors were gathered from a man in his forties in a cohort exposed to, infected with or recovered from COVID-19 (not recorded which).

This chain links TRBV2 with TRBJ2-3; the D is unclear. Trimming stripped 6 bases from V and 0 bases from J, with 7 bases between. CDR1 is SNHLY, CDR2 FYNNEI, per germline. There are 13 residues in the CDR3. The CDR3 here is CASSLVSTDTQYF. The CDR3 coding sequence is TGTGCCAGCAGCCTTGTTAGCACAGATACGCAGTATTTT.

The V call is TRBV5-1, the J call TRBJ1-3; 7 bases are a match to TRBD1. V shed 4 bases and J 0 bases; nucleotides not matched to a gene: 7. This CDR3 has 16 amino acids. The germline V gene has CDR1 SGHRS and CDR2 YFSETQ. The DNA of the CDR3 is TGCGCCAGCAGCCTATCAGGGACAGCCTCTGGAAACACCATATATTTT. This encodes CASSLSGTASGNTIYF.

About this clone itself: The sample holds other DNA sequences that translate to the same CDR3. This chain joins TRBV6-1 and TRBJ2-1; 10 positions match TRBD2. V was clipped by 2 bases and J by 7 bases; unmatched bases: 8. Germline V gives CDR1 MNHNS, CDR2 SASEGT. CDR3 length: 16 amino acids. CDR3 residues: CASSELLAGVGNEQFF. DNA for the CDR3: TGTGCCAGCAGTGAACTCCTAGCGGGAGTGGGGAATGAGCAGTTCTTC.

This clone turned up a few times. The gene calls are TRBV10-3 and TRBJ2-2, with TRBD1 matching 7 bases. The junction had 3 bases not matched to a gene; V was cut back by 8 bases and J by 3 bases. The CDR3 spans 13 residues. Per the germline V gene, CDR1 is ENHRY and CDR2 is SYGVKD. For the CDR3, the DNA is TGTGCCATCCCGGGACAGTACACCGGGGAGCTGTTTTTT. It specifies CAIPGQYTGELFF.

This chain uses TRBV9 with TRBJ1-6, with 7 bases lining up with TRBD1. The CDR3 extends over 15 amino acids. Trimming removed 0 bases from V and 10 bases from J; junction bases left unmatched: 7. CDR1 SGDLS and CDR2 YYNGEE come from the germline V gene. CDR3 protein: CASSVGGQVGSPLHF. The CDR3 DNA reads TGTGCCAGCAGCGTAGGCGGACAGGTCGGCTCACCCCTCCACTTT.